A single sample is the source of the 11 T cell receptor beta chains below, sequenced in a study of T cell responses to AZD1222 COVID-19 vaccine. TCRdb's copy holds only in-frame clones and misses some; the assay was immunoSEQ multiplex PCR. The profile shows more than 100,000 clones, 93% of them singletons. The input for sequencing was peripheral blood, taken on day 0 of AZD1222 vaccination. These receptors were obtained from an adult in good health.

The CDR3 spells CASSYGQGFGNQPQHF. CDR3 DNA sequence: TGTGCCAGCAGTTACGGGCAGGGATTTGGCAATCAGCCCCAGCATTTT. V usage is TRBV6-6 and J usage is TRBJ1-5, with D maybe TRBD1 (5 bases). With 2 bases removed from V and 2 bases from J, the gap between germline ends came to 13 bases. Germline CDR1 MNHNY, CDR2 SVGAGI (reference sequence). This CDR3 contains 16 residues.

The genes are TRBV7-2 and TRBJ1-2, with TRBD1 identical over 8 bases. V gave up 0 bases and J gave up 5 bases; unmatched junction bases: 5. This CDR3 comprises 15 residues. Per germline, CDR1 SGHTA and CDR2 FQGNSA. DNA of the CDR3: TGTGCCAGCAGCTTAGCTGCGGGACAGGCTTATGGCTACACCTTC. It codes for CASSLAAGQAYGYTF.

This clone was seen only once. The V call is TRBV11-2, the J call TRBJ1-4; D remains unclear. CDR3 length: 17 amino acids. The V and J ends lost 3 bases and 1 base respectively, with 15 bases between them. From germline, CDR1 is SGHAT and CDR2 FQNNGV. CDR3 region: CASSFFGRALTNEKLFF. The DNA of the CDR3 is TGTGCCAGCAGCTTCTTCGGGAGGGCCCTAACTAATGAAAAACTGTTTTTT.

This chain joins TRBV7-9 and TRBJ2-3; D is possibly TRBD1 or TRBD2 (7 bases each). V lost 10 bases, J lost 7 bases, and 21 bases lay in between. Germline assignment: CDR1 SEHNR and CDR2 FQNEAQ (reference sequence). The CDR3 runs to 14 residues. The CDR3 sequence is CATPGGGVYNTQYF. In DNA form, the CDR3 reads TGTGCCACCCCAGGGGGGGGCGTTTATAATACGCAGTATTTT.

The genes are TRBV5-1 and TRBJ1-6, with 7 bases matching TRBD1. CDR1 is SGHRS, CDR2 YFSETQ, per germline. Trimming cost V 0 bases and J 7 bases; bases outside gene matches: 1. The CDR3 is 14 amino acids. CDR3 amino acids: CASSLGGGNSPLHF. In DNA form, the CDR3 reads TGCGCCAGCAGCTTGGGAGGGGGCAATTCACCCCTCCACTTT.

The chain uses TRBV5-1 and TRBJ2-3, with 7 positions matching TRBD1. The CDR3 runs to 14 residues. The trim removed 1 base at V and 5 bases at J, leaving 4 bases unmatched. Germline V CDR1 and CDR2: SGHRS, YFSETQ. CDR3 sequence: CASSLYDREDTQYF. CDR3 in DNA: TGCGCCAGCAGCTTGTACGACAGGGAAGATACGCAGTATTTT.

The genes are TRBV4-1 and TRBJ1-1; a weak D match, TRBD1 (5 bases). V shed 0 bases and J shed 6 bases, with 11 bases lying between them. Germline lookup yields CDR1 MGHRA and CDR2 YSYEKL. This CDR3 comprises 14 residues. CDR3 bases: TGCGCCAGCAGCCAAGACGTGGGGACGCCTGAAGCTTTCTTT. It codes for CASSQDVGTPEAFF.

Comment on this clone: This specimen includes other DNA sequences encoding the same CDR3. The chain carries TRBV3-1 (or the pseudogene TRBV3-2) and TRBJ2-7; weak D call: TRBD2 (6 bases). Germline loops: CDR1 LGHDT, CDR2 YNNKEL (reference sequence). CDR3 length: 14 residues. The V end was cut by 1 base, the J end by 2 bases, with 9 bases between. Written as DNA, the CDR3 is TGTGCCAGCAGCCAAGTAGGAGGGACCTACGAGCAGTACTTC. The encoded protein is CASSQVGGTYEQYF.

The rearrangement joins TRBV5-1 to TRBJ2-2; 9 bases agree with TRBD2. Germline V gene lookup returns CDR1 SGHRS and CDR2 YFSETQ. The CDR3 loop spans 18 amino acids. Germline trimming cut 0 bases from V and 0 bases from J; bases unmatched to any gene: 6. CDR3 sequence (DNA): TGCGCCAGCAGCTTGGCTCAAGCGGGAGGATCGAACACCGGGGAGCTGTTTTTT. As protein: CASSLAQAGGSNTGELFF.

The CDR3 spells CASSLATSGKFYEQYF. In DNA, the CDR3 is TGCGCCAGCAGCTTGGCGACTAGCGGGAAGTTCTACGAGCAGTACTTC. V usage is TRBV5-1 and J usage is TRBJ2-7; the match to TRBD2 covers 11 bases. Germline CDR1 reads SGHRS; CDR2 reads YFSETQ. The CDR3 contains 16 residues. With V trimmed by 0 bases and J by 3 bases, 5 bases remained unmatched.

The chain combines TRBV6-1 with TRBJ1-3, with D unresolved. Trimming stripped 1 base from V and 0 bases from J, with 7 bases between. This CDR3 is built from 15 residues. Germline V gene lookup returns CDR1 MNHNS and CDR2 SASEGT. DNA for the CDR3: TGTGCCAGCAGTGAAGTGGCTGACTCTGGAAACACCATATATTTT. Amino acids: CASSEVADSGNTIYF.